This passage covers 23 T cell receptor beta chains from one sample sequenced in a study of STAT5B mutations in CD4+ large granular lymphocyte leukemia. TCRdb's copy holds only in-frame clones and misses some; the assay was immunoSEQ multiplex PCR. The data show over 35,000 clones, 70% to 85% seen once. Sequencing was done on a sample of CD4+ T cells from blood buffy coats. The receptors were sampled from a human donor in good health.

The genes are TRBV7-2 and TRBJ2-3, with 7 bases fitting TRBD2. J gave up 6 bases and V 3 bases, and 9 bases lay outside the gene matches. Germline V gene data show CDR1 as SGHTA and CDR2 as FQGNSA. CDR3 length: 15 amino acids. This CDR3 reads CASSFTSAYRDTQYF. The CDR3 DNA reads as TGTGCCAGCAGCTTTACTAGCGCCTACAGGGATACGCAGTATTTT.

This clone occurred a few times. The chain has TRBV7-9 and TRBJ1-5, with D maybe TRBD1 (5 bases). Between the trimmed V and J ends, which lost 3 bases and 7 bases, there was a span of 10 bases. The CDR3 length is 13 residues. Germline V CDR1 and CDR2: SEHNR, FQNEAQ (reference sequence). The CDR3 loop reads CASSLGEGQPQHF. The DNA for the CDR3 is TGTGCCAGCAGCTTGGGTGAGGGGCAGCCCCAGCATTTT. The full variable domain, its missing parts supplied by reference TRBV7-9 and TRBJ1-5, is DTGVSQNPRHKITKRGQNVTFRCDPISEHNRLYWYRQTLGQGPEFLTYFQNEAQLEKSRLLSDRFSAERPKGSFSTLEIQRTEQGDSAMYLCASSLGEGQPQHFGDGTRLSIL.

This chain uses TRBV6-5 with TRBJ2-7; 8 positions agree with TRBD1. Looked up from germline, CDR1 is MNHEY and CDR2 is SVGAGI. The V gene end was trimmed by 5 bases and the J gene end by 3 bases; junction bases not matched to a gene: 3. The CDR3 runs to 13 residues. CDR3 amino acids: CASSRTGFYEQYF. CDR3 bases: TGTGCCAGCAGTCGGACAGGGTTCTACGAGCAGTACTTC.

This clone was counted between two and nine times. The chain recombines TRBV5-1 with TRBJ2-5; 7 bases fit TRBD2. Germline V lookup: CDR1 SGHRS, CDR2 YFSETQ. V lost 4 bases, J lost 8 bases, and 11 bases stayed unmatched. CDR3 length: 14 amino acids. The CDR3 protein is CASSGGRAAETQYF. In DNA form, the CDR3 reads TGCGCCAGCAGCGGGGGGAGGGCGGCGGAAACCCAGTACTTC.

For this clone: The junction departs from germline at one end; a sequencing error may be responsible. This chain joins TRBV5-4 and TRBJ2-5; the D is unclear. This CDR3 spans 14 amino acids. Germline V lookup: CDR1 SGHNT, CDR2 YYREEE (reference sequence). The CDR3: CASSLEAEQEAQYF. CDR3 bases: TGTGCCAGCAGCTTGGAGGCAGAACAAGAGGCCCAGTACTTC.

The rearrangement links TRBV5-4 to TRBJ2-5; a weak D match, TRBD2 (5 bases). In germline, CDR1 is SGHNT, CDR2 YYREEE (reference sequence). The length of the CDR3 is 13 residues. The V gene lost 0 bases and the J gene lost 7 bases, with 10 bases spanning the gap. The CDR3 spells CASSLGSGGTQYF. CDR3 sequence (DNA): TGTGCCAGCAGCTTGGGTTCAGGAGGGACCCAGTACTTC.

The chain employs TRBV6-5 and TRBJ2-5; D tentatively reads TRBD1 or TRBD2 (5 bases each). Germline values: CDR1 MNHEY, CDR2 SVGAGI. Trimming cost V 5 bases and J 5 bases, with 18 bases left between them. This CDR3 has 15 amino acids. The CDR3 bases are TGTGCCAGCAGTCCGAGGGGAGAAGGCGGGGAGACCCAGTACTTC. Protein: CASSPRGEGGETQYF.

In its sample, this clone was seen a few times. The chain links TRBV7-9 to TRBJ1-2, with TRBD1 identical over 7 bases. This CDR3 comprises 12 residues. Per germline, CDR1 SEHNR and CDR2 FQNEAQ (reference sequence). V lost 5 bases and J lost 8; bases outside the gene matches: 5. The CDR3 is CASSPQTGGYTF. The CDR3 nucleotides read TGTGCCAGCAGCCCGCAGACAGGGGGCTACACCTTC.

Here the CDR3 DNA reads TGTGCCAGCAGTGCCCGACAGAACACTGAAGCTTTCTTT. Translated, it gives CASSARQNTEAFF. The gene calls are TRBV2 and TRBJ1-1; D uncertain. This CDR3 contains 13 residues. V was trimmed by 4 bases and J by 1 base, leaving 7 bases between them. CDR1 and CDR2 from the germline V gene are SNHLY and FYNNEI.

The genes are TRBV30 and TRBJ2-7, with 8 bases identical to TRBD1. CDR1 is GTSNPN and CDR2 is SVGIG in the germline V gene (reference sequence). The CDR3 spans 13 residues. J was trimmed by 3 bases and V by 5 bases; bases with no gene match: 6. CDR3: CAWQLGTGYEQYF. Written as DNA, the CDR3 is TGTGCCTGGCAGCTCGGGACAGGCTACGAGCAGTACTTC.

Only one count was recorded for this clone. V usage is TRBV4-2 and J usage is TRBJ2-3, with D tentatively TRBD2 (6 bases). Germline V gene sequence: CDR1 LGHNA, CDR2 YNFKEQ. Deletions cut 1 base from V and 6 bases from J, with 8 bases between. This CDR3 has 13 residues. The CDR3 DNA reads TGTGCCAGCAGCCAAGCGGGAGCTGATACGCAGTATTTT. Residues: CASSQAGADTQYF.

V usage is TRBV5-8 and J usage is TRBJ1-2; D is possibly TRBD1 (5 bases). CDR3 length: 16 amino acids. Trimming shortened V by 2 bases and J by 4 bases, and 18 bases separated the two germline ends. CDR1 is SGHTS and CDR2 is YDEGEE in the germline V gene. This CDR3 reads CASSFSAGWSGYGYTF. Here the CDR3 DNA reads TGTGCCAGCAGCTTCTCCGCAGGGTGGTCTGGCTATGGCTACACCTTC. Complete variable domain (other parts from reference TRBV5-8 and TRBJ1-2): EAGVTQSPTHLIKTRGQQATLRCSPISGHTSVYWYQQALGLGLQFLLWYDEGEERNRGNFPPRFSGRQFPNYSSELNVNALELEDSALYLCASSFSAGWSGYGYTFGSGTRLTVV.

This chain joins TRBV4-1 and TRBJ2-7; D not resolved. Germline assignment: CDR1 MGHRA and CDR2 YSYEKL. CDR3 length equals 14 residues. Trimming pared 0 bases from V and 1 base from J, leaving 7 bases between. The CDR3 here is CASSQEAQSYEQYF. DNA for the CDR3: TGCGCCAGCAGCCAAGAAGCACAGTCCTACGAGCAGTACTTC.

This clone turned up a few times. V usage is TRBV19 and J usage is TRBJ2-7, with TRBD1 matching 7 bases. V shed 6 bases and J 2 bases; nucleotides not matched to a gene: 10. Germline V gives CDR1 LNHDA, CDR2 SQIVND (reference sequence). CDR3 length: 15 residues. Written as DNA, the CDR3 is TGTGCCAGTAGCCAGCCGGGACAGATGACCTACGAGCAGTACTTC. Its protein product is CASSQPGQMTYEQYF.

The rearrangement joins TRBV6-5 to TRBJ2-5; D ambiguous. This CDR3 spans 13 amino acids. V lost 4 bases to trimming and J lost 2 bases, with 8 bases between them. Germline assignment: CDR1 MNHEY and CDR2 SVGAGI. DNA of the CDR3: TGTGCCAGCAGTTTTTCCAGGCAAGAGACCCAGTACTTC. Protein product: CASSFSRQETQYF.

Points on this clone: The junction does not match germline at one end; this may be a read error. The chain links TRBV6-1 to TRBJ2-4, with a tentative D call TRBD2 (5 bases). CDR1 is MNHNS and CDR2 is SASEGT in the germline V gene. This CDR3 spans 13 amino acids. The CDR3 here is CASGEGTKNIQYF. The CDR3 DNA is TGTGCCAGCGGTGAGGGAACCAAAAACATTCAGTACTTC.

The rearrangement joins TRBV30 to TRBJ2-1; 14 bases are a match to TRBD2. The CDR3 is 18 residues long. The V gene's germline CDR1 is GTSNPN and CDR2 SVGIG (reference sequence). V lost 5 bases and J lost 0; bases outside the gene matches: 9. As DNA, the CDR3 is TGTGCCTGGGGGACCGGGACTAGCGGGGGTAGCTCCTACAATGAGCAGTTCTTC. It translates to CAWGTGTSGGSSYNEQFF. Combining the CDR3 with reference TRBV30 and TRBJ2-1 gives the whole variable domain SQTIHQWPATLVQPVGSPLSLECTVEGTSNPNLYWYRQAAGRGLQLLFYSVGIGQISSEVPQNLSASRPQDRQFILSSKKLLLSDSGFYLCAWGTGTSGGSSYNEQFFGPGTRLTVL.

This sequence joins TRBV19 and TRBJ2-5; D perhaps matches TRBD2 (6 bases). In germline, CDR1 is LNHDA, CDR2 SQIVND (reference sequence). The CDR3 covers 16 residues. V was shortened by 3 bases and J by 2 bases, with 16 bases between the two germline ends. The CDR3 loop reads CASSMEGRAVQETQYF. For the CDR3, the DNA is TGTGCCAGTAGTATGGAGGGCAGGGCCGTACAAGAGACCCAGTACTTC. Using reference TRBV19 and TRBJ2-5 for the parts outside the CDR3, the full variable domain is DGGITQSPKYLFRKEGQNVTLSCEQNLNHDAMYWYRQDPGQGLRLIYYSQIVNDFQKGDIAEGYSVSREKKESFPLTVTSAQKNPTAFYLCASSMEGRAVQETQYFGPGTRLLVL.

The J gene is TRBJ1-6, the V gene TRBV11-2; 8 bases line up with TRBD1. Germline CDR1 SGHAT, CDR2 FQNNGV. The CDR3 is made up of 17 amino acids. V was pared by 0 bases and J by 8 bases, with 9 bases of the junction left unmatched. The DNA of the CDR3 is TGTGCCAGCAGCTTAGATACGGGGACAGGATGGGATTCACCCCTCCACTTT. It encodes CASSLDTGTGWDSPLHF.

The chain couples TRBV27 to TRBJ1-4; 7 nucleotides match TRBD1. CDR1 MNHEY and CDR2 SMNVEV come from the germline V gene (reference sequence). V lost 4 bases and J lost 8; bases outside the gene matches: 7. The length of the CDR3 is 14 residues. The CDR3 DNA reads TGTGCCAGCAGTTCCCGACAGGGAAGGGAAAAACTGTTTTTT. The encoded protein is CASSSRQGREKLFF.

The chain couples TRBV12-5 to TRBJ1-1; D perhaps matches TRBD1 (6 bases). Germline CDR1 and CDR2: LGHNT and FRNRAP. This CDR3 region has 12 residues. V lost 3 bases and J lost 9, with 11 bases in between. CDR3 region: CASGFETGKAFF. The DNA of the CDR3 is TGTGCTAGTGGTTTTGAGACAGGTAAAGCTTTCTTT. Based on the CDR3 plus reference TRBV12-5 and TRBJ1-1, the full variable domain is DARVTQTPRHKVTEMGQEVTMRCQPILGHNTVFWYRQTMMQGLELLAYFRNRAPLDDSGMPKDRFSAEMPDATLATLKIQPSEPRDSAVYFCASGFETGKAFFGQGTRLTVV.

This clone was counted only a few times. The genes are TRBV15 and TRBJ1-5; D remains unclear. The CDR3 is made up of 13 amino acids. Trimming pared 3 bases from V and 7 bases from J, leaving 10 bases between. CDR1 is LNHNV, CDR2 YYDKDF, per germline (reference sequence). CDR3 DNA: TGTGCCACCAGCAGCGAGACGGGCCAGCCCCAGCATTTT. It encodes CATSSETGQPQHF.

V and J are TRBV19 and TRBJ2-2; no clear D gene. The CDR3 totals 12 residues. Germline values: CDR1 LNHDA, CDR2 SQIVND (reference sequence). V lost 8 bases and J 5 bases, leaving 9 bases between the germline ends. The CDR3 spells CASARLTGELFF. Written as DNA, the CDR3 is TGTGCCAGTGCCAGACTTACCGGGGAGCTGTTTTTT.